Below are 7 T cell receptor beta chains sequenced from a single sample in a study of CD8+CD57+ T cells in acquired aplastic anemia. Genomic DNA was employed as the template in profiling TCR beta VDJ and CDR3. TCRdb re-derived calls from the reads in MiXCR, one entry per CDR3 protein. There are 120,000 or so distinct CDR3 sequences in the sample; less than 50% occur only once, and around 2.5% lies in the top ten. Selection for sequencing was limited to patients who had shown CD8+CD57+ cell expansion by flow cytometry. Sample: sorted CD4+, CD8+, or CD8+CD57+ T cells (not recorded which) from PBMCs. The receptors derive from a human donor with aplastic anemia.

The V gene is TRBV9, the J gene TRBJ2-3, with TRBD2 identical over 7 bases. CDR1 SGDLS and CDR2 YYNGEE come from the germline V gene. V was pared by 0 bases and J by 4 bases, with 5 bases of the junction left unmatched. The CDR3 has 15 residues. CDR3 bases: TGTGCCAGCAGCGTAGGCGGGGGTAGCTCAGATACGCAGTATTTT. Residues: CASSVGGGSSDTQYF.

The chain has TRBV29-1 and TRBJ2-1; D might be TRBD2 (5 bases). Germline-derived CDR1 and CDR2 are SQVTM and ANQGSEA. CDR3 size: 13 residues. Trimming removed 3 bases from V and 8 bases from J, with 14 bases in between. This CDR3 is CSVDGVSSYEQFF. The DNA of the CDR3 is TGCAGCGTTGACGGGGTATCCAGTTATGAGCAGTTCTTC.

The V gene is TRBV19, the J gene TRBJ1-2, with D perhaps TRBD1 (5 bases). This CDR3 comprises 15 residues. V was cut by 4 bases and J by 4 bases, with 16 bases left in between. Germline assignment: CDR1 LNHDA and CDR2 SQIVND (reference sequence). For the CDR3, the DNA is TGTGCCAGTAGTAAGAACCGGGACGTGACCTATGGCTACACCTTC. This encodes CASSKNRDVTYGYTF.

This clonotype was counted at least ten times. The J gene is TRBJ1-5, the V gene TRBV3-1, with TRBD1 matching over 7 bases. The germline gives CDR1 LGHDT, CDR2 YNNKEL (reference sequence). Germline trimming cut 2 bases from V and 2 bases from J; bases unmatched to any gene: 12. CDR3 size: 18 residues. CDR3 in DNA: TGTGCCAGCAGCCAACTGAAGACAGGGAGGTTAGGCAATCAGCCCCAGCATTTT. Protein product: CASSQLKTGRLGNQPQHF.

This clonotype was recorded a few times. This may arise from a read error, as a much more abundant clone is one base away. The chain couples TRBV5-4 to TRBJ2-7, with 8 bases aligning to TRBD2. Germline V gene lookup returns CDR1 SGHNT and CDR2 YYREEE (reference sequence). CDR3 length: 15 residues. This chain's CDR3 is CARSSRGGRDYEQYF. CDR3 in DNA: TGTGCCCGCAGCTCCCGGGGGGGTAGGGACTACGAGCAGTACTTC.

This clonotype came up once. This chain joins TRBV12-3 or TRBV12-4 and TRBJ1-5; no definite D call. The CDR3 is 14 residues long. The V end lost 2 bases, the J end lost 3 bases, and 8 bases lay between the germline ends. The CDR3 DNA reads as TGTGCCAGCAGTTTATACGGTAACAATCAGCCCCAGCATTTT. Its translation is CASSLYGNNQPQHF.

This clonotype was detected ten times or more. The CDR3 DNA sequence: TGTGCCAGCACGTCTAGCGGGGGGCGTTTTAGCACAGATACGCAGTATTTT. This translates into CASTSSGGRFSTDTQYF. The gene calls are TRBV2 and TRBJ2-3, with 11 bases matching TRBD2. The ends lost 7 bases at V and 0 bases at J; junction bases unmatched: 9. Germline V gene data show CDR1 as SNHLY and CDR2 as FYNNEI. CDR3 length equals 17 residues.